Following are 30 T cell receptor beta chains from one sample sequenced in a study of T cell repertoires in aging, cancer and after chemotherapy. Multiplex touch-down PCR with TRB-A/B primers amplified rearranged V-D-J TRB sequences. From the multiplex PCR reads, TCRdb called clonotypes with MiXCR, one entry per CDR3 protein. The data hold around 2,000 distinct CDR3 sequences, with 25% to 35% observed a single time. TCR beta rearrangements were amplified from peripheral blood genomic DNA. Sequenced sample: blood. The receptors derive from a human donor in good health.

This clonotype has just a few counts. The chain joins TRBV2 to TRBJ2-5; D may match TRBD1 or TRBD2 (6 bases each). V lost 4 bases and J lost 4, with 13 bases in between. The CDR3 is 14 residues long. In germline, CDR1 is SNHLY, CDR2 FYNNEI. This CDR3 is CASSARGLGETQYF. CDR3 nucleotide sequence: TGTGCCAGCAGTGCTCGGGGGCTGGGAGAGACCCAGTACTTC.

Remarks on this clonotype: This may be a read error: a much more frequent sequence differs by one nucleotide. The V and J genes are TRBV6-5 and TRBJ2-1; D gene uncertain. In germline, CDR1 is MNHEY, CDR2 SVGAGI. This CDR3 region has 13 residues. The V end lost 0 bases, the J end lost 10 bases, and 10 bases lay between the germline ends. The CDR3 DNA is TGTGCCAGCAGTTACTCCGAACGGTTAGAGCAGTTCTTC. It codes for CASSYSERLEQFF.

The J gene is TRBJ1-2, the V gene TRBV20-1, with D possibly matching TRBD1 (6 bases). CDR3 length: 15 amino acids. Per the germline V gene, CDR1 is DFQATT and CDR2 is SNEGSKA (reference sequence). V dropped 2 bases and J dropped 2 bases, with 15 bases sitting between them. CDR3 in amino acids: CSARPAGGANYGYTF. CDR3 DNA: TGCAGTGCTAGACCAGCGGGGGGCGCGAACTATGGCTACACCTTC.

The chain has TRBV9 and TRBJ2-7, with 9 bases that match TRBD1. This CDR3 is built from 15 residues. Germline CDR1 reads SGDLS; CDR2 reads YYNGEE. J gave up 6 bases and V 4 bases, and 11 bases lay outside the gene matches. CDR3 DNA sequence: TGTGCCAGCAGCCCAGGGGGGACAGGGTATGGCGAGCAGTACTTC. It encodes CASSPGGTGYGEQYF. The complete variable domain, with remaining parts taken from reference TRBV9 and TRBJ2-7, reads DSGVTQTPKHLITATGQRVTLRCSPRSGDLSVYWYQQSLDQGLQFLIQYYNGEERAKGNILERFSAQQFPDLHSELNLSSLELGDSALYFCASSPGGTGYGEQYFGPGTRLTVT.

This clonotype was observed a handful of times. This chain connects TRBV20-1 to TRBJ2-7; 7 bases agree with TRBD2. J was trimmed by 9 bases and V by 5 bases; bases with no gene match: 16. The CDR3 sequence is 14 residues long. The germline V gene encodes CDR1 DFQATT and CDR2 SNEGSKA (reference sequence). Here the CDR3 DNA reads TGCAGTGCTTTGACTGACAGCGGGGCCCTCGGGCAGTACTTC. Translated: CSALTDSGALGQYF.

Within the sample, this clonotype is medium-sized. The chain uses TRBV12-3 or TRBV12-4 and TRBJ2-1; D gene unclear. Trimming took 2 bases from V and 4 from J, leaving 9 bases between them. The CDR3 length is 14 residues. CDR3 DNA sequence: TGTGCCAGCAGTTTAACTCGCCAGTACAATGAGCAGTTCTTC. Translated, it gives CASSLTRQYNEQFF.

A remark on this clonotype: A junction end diverges from the germline sequence, so it may reflect a read error. This chain joins TRBV6-6 and TRBJ1-5; 8 positions agree with TRBD1. Germline V gene data show CDR1 as MNHNY and CDR2 as SVGAGI (reference sequence). The CDR3 covers 14 residues. CDR3 coding DNA: TGTGCCAGCAGTATCGGACAGGGTGGTCAGCACCAGCATTTT. Its protein product is CASSIGQGGQHQHF.

This clonotype is labeled medium-sized. The rearrangement uses TRBV7-2 and TRBJ1-6; the D is unclear. CDR1 and CDR2 from the germline V gene are SGHTA and FQGNSA. The CDR3 loop spans 11 amino acids. V was clipped by 5 bases and J by 7 bases, with 3 bases between them. The chain's CDR3 is CASSQNSPLHF. The CDR3 region has the DNA TGTGCCAGCAGCCAAAATTCACCCCTCCACTTT.

This clonotype is medium-sized in the sample. This chain links TRBV18 with TRBJ2-1; D remains unclear. The length of the CDR3 is 15 residues. Germline lookup yields CDR1 KGHSH and CDR2 LQKENI. The ends were cut back, 2 bases at V and 0 bases at J, with 8 bases in the middle. The CDR3 bases are TGTGCCAGCTCACCATTCATGAGCTCCTACAATGAGCAGTTCTTC. This codes for CASSPFMSSYNEQFF.

In regard to this clonotype: Given a much more abundant clone one base away, this may be a read error. DNA for the CDR3: TGTGCCAGCTCATCAAGCCTAGCGGGGGACATCACAGATACGCAGTATTTT. Translation gives CASSSSLAGDITDTQYF. The gene calls are TRBV18 and TRBJ2-3, with 10 bases lining up with TRBD2. The germline CDR1 and CDR2 sequences are KGHSH and LQKENI. This CDR3 has 17 residues. J was trimmed by 2 bases and V by 5 bases; bases with no gene match: 10.

Comments on this clonotype: A much larger clone sits a single nucleotide away, making a read error possible. J is TRBJ1-2 and V is TRBV10-3; 7 bases match TRBD1. V was clipped by 11 bases and J by 3 bases; unmatched bases: 12. This CDR3 contains 14 residues. Germline assignment: CDR1 ENHRY and CDR2 SYGVKD. The CDR3 DNA follows: TGTGCCGCCAGGGACAGACAGCTTTACTATGGCTACACCTTC. It specifies CAARDRQLYYGYTF.

This clonotype is labeled as medium-sized. The chain employs TRBV27 and TRBJ2-5; D remains ambiguous. The CDR3 consists of 13 residues. Germline V CDR1 and CDR2: MNHEY, SMNVEV (reference sequence). Trimming stripped 3 bases from V and 2 bases from J, with 7 bases between. The CDR3 coding sequence is TGTGCCAGCAGTTTTCTAGGTCAAGAGACCCAGTACTTC. It codes for CASSFLGQETQYF.

The V gene is TRBV6-5, the J gene TRBJ2-3; 9 bases map to TRBD1. The end of the DNA is better explained by TRBJ2-7, so the J call may be wrong. The CDR3 length is 14 residues. The V gene's germline CDR1 is MNHEY and CDR2 SVGAGI. In nucleotides, the CDR3 is TGTGCCAGCAGCCCCGGGACAGGGATCAACGAGCAGTACTTC. Amino acids: CASSPGTGINEQYF.

Judged by abundance, this clonotype is medium-sized. The V and J genes are TRBV19 and TRBJ2-2, with D unclear. The CDR3 extends over 17 amino acids. The germline V gene encodes CDR1 LNHDA and CDR2 SQIVND (reference sequence). Trimming pared 7 bases from V and 4 bases from J, leaving 22 bases between. Here the CDR3 reads CASNTKASRSFTGELFF. CDR3 nucleotides: TGTGCCAGTAATACCAAGGCATCGCGGTCGTTCACCGGGGAGCTGTTTTTT.

This clonotype qualifies as medium-sized. The genes are TRBV5-6 and TRBJ1-3; 7 bases fit TRBD1. Germline trimming cut 3 bases from V and 4 bases from J; bases unmatched to any gene: 4. The CDR3 runs 14 residues. Germline CDR1 SGHDT, CDR2 YYEEEE. The CDR3 region is CASSSTGAGNTIYF. Here the CDR3 DNA reads TGTGCCAGCAGCTCTACAGGGGCCGGAAACACCATATATTTT.

Details on this clonotype: Being one base from a much bigger clone, this may be a read error. This chain links TRBV6-2 or TRBV6-3 with TRBJ1-1; D is unresolved. Trimming pared 0 bases from V and 9 bases from J, leaving 14 bases between. Germline-derived CDR1 and CDR2 are MNHEY and SVGEGT. The CDR3 extends over 14 amino acids. The CDR3 spells CASSYSDPRTKAFF. CDR3 coding DNA: TGTGCCAGCAGTTACTCGGACCCAAGGACTAAAGCTTTCTTT.

This clonotype is labeled as medium-sized. This chain uses TRBV5-5 with TRBJ1-3; 9 bases match TRBD1. Germline CDR1 SGHKS, CDR2 YYEKEE (reference sequence). CDR3 length equals 18 residues. After removal of 4 bases from V and 0 bases from J, the junction contained 11 bases not matched to a gene. For the CDR3, the DNA is TGTGCCAGCAGCCGACTATTCCGGGACAGGGTCTCTGGAAACACCATATATTTT. Translated: CASSRLFRDRVSGNTIYF.

By its share, this clonotype is medium-sized. The J gene is TRBJ1-4, the V gene TRBV6-6; D gene ambiguous. Trimming stripped 2 bases from V and 8 bases from J, with 9 bases between. CDR1 is MNHNY, CDR2 SVGAGI, per germline (reference sequence). The CDR3 totals 13 residues. The CDR3 is CASSYVGWEKLFF. CDR3 DNA sequence: TGTGCCAGCAGTTACGTGGGGTGGGAAAAACTGTTTTTT.

This clonotype qualifies as medium-sized. The rearrangement joins TRBV7-6 to TRBJ2-7, with D possibly matching TRBD1 (5 bases). The V gene's germline CDR1 is SGHVS and CDR2 FNYEAQ. CDR3 size: 13 residues. V was clipped by 1 base and J by 6 bases, with 10 bases between them. CDR3 protein: CASSLGAGFEQYF. The CDR3 DNA reads as TGTGCCAGCAGCTTAGGGGCAGGGTTCGAGCAGTACTTC.

The rearrangement joins TRBV5-1 to TRBJ2-2; 15 bases fit TRBD2. V shed 4 bases and J 0 bases; nucleotides not matched to a gene: 7. The CDR3 spans 19 residues. The germline CDR1 and CDR2 sequences are SGHRS and YFSETQ. CDR3 region: CASSLGTSGGLANTGELFF. The CDR3 DNA reads TGCGCCAGCAGCCTAGGGACTAGCGGGGGGCTCGCGAACACCGGGGAGCTGTTTTTT.

A remark on this clonotype: This may be a read error, as it is one base from a much larger clone. The rearrangement joins TRBV19 to TRBJ1-5; 7 bases align to TRBD1. The CDR3 is 14 residues long. The germline CDR1 and CDR2 sequences are LNHDA and SQIVND (reference sequence). CDR3 region: CASRRLTGNQHQHF. The CDR3 DNA reads as TGTGCCAGTCGACGGTTGACAGGGAATCAGCACCAGCATTTT.

The CDR3 loop is CASKLSENTEAFF. The CDR3 DNA reads TGTGCCAGCAAATTGAGTGAGAACACTGAAGCTTTCTTT. The chain uses TRBV12-3 or TRBV12-4 and TRBJ1-1; D remains unclear. The CDR3 covers 13 residues. The V and J ends lost 7 bases and 1 base respectively, with 10 bases between them.

The chain joins TRBV30 to TRBJ1-1, with D tentatively TRBD1 (6 bases). In germline, CDR1 is GTSNPN, CDR2 SVGIG (reference sequence). CDR3 length equals 13 residues. Between the trimmed V and J ends, which lost 5 bases and 8 bases, there was a span of 18 bases. The CDR3 DNA reads TGTGCCTGGGGCCGGGAGACAGGCCGAGAAGCTTTCTTT. Encoded protein: CAWGRETGREAFF. Looking up the rest from reference TRBV30 and TRBJ1-1 gives the full variable domain: SQTIHQWPATLVQPVGSPLSLECTVEGTSNPNLYWYRQAAGRGLQLLFYSVGIGQISSEVPQNLSASRPQDRQFILSSKKLLLSDSGFYLCAWGRETGREAFFGQGTRLTVV.

This clonotype was counted only a few times. The chain combines TRBV18 with TRBJ1-1; TRBD1 is a possible D gene (6 bases). The CDR3 is 15 amino acids. Germline V lookup: CDR1 KGHSH, CDR2 LQKENI. Trimming shortened V by 1 base and J by 5 bases, and 14 bases separated the two germline ends. The DNA for the CDR3 is TGTGCCAGCTCACCACAACAGGGTGTTCGAACTGAAGCTTTCTTT. It yields the protein CASSPQQGVRTEAFF.

This clonotype was recorded a few times. J is TRBJ1-5 and V is TRBV5-1; D possibly corresponds to TRBD1 (5 bases). The length of the CDR3 is 14 residues. The germline CDR1 and CDR2 sequences are SGHRS and YFSETQ. The V gene lost 3 bases and the J gene lost 6 bases, with 13 bases spanning the gap. CDR3 in DNA: TGCGCCAGCAGCTCAGGGATAACCGGTCAGCCCCAGCATTTT. It yields the protein CASSSGITGQPQHF.

This clonotype occurred a few times. The rearrangement links TRBV19 to TRBJ1-1, with D hard to call. V lost 6 bases, J lost 0 bases, and 11 bases lay in between. This CDR3 has 14 amino acids. The germline V gene encodes CDR1 LNHDA and CDR2 SQIVND (reference sequence). The CDR3 here is CASRSFGMNTEAFF. DNA of the CDR3: TGTGCCAGTAGGTCATTCGGGATGAACACTGAAGCTTTCTTT.

This clonotype has just a few counts. The rearrangement joins TRBV7-2 to TRBJ2-1; TRBD2 matches 12 bases. Trimming at V came to 4 bases and at J to 4 bases, leaving 5 bases not matched to a gene. Germline loops: CDR1 SGHTA, CDR2 FQGNSA. This CDR3 has 16 residues. The CDR3 reads CASSSFLAGGYNEQFF. CDR3 nucleotides: TGTGCCAGCAGCTCCTTTCTAGCGGGGGGGTACAATGAGCAGTTCTTC.

Within the sample, this clonotype is medium-sized. J is TRBJ2-2 and V is TRBV7-9; possible D gene TRBD2, 6 bases. The CDR3 sequence is 13 residues long. The germline V and J ends were trimmed by 5 bases and 7 bases, with 11 bases remaining between them. Per the germline V gene, CDR1 is SEHNR and CDR2 is FQNEAQ (reference sequence). The CDR3 spells CASSRGEVGELFF. Written as DNA, the CDR3 is TGTGCCAGCAGCCGCGGGGAGGTCGGGGAGCTGTTTTTT.

By share of the sample, this clonotype is large. The chain is built from TRBV27 and TRBJ1-2, with D tentatively TRBD1 (5 bases). Trimming took off 5 bases at V and 6 bases at J, with 7 bases between the two ends. The CDR3 is made up of 11 amino acids. Per germline, CDR1 MNHEY and CDR2 SMNVEV (reference sequence). In DNA form, the CDR3 reads TGTGCCAGCAGTCGGGGGGATGGCTACACCTTC. Its translation is CASSRGDGYTF.

Note on this clonotype: The germline gene is not matched at one end of the junction; a read error may be the cause. V gene TRBV4-2 combines with J gene TRBJ1-5; D might be TRBD1 (6 bases). The germline CDR1 and CDR2 sequences are LGHNA and YNFKEQ. CDR3 size: 13 residues. DNA of the CDR3: TGCGCCAGCAGCCAGGGGTTGAATCAGCCCCAGCATTTT. It specifies CASSQGLNQPQHF.